This passage covers 14 T cell receptor beta chains from one sample sequenced in a study of blood T cell repertoires in COVID-19. Libraries were prepared by immunoSEQ multiplex PCR; TCRdb keeps only in-frame clonotypes and omits some of them. The sample lists 300,000 or so clones, about 88% occurring once. The sequenced sample was PBMCs or T cells enriched from blood (not recorded which). These receptors originate from a woman aged 30 to 39 who had recovered from COVID-19.

This rearrangement joins TRBV6-5 to TRBJ2-2, with TRBD2 matching 7 bases. With 6 bases clipped from V and 6 bases from J, the junction kept 4 bases outside the gene matches. Germline V lookup: CDR1 MNHEY, CDR2 SVGAGI. CDR3 length: 13 amino acids. The CDR3 is CASSRTRAGELFF. The CDR3 DNA sequence: TGTGCCAGCAGCCGGACTAGGGCCGGGGAGCTGTTTTTT.

The chain employs TRBV28 and TRBJ1-2; the D gene is possibly TRBD1 (5 bases). The germline V and J ends were trimmed by 6 bases and 0 bases, with 11 bases remaining between them. The CDR3 is made up of 14 amino acids. Germline V gene lookup returns CDR1 MDHEN and CDR2 SYDVKM. CDR3 in DNA: TGTGCCAGCAGGGGAGGGACCTCTAACTATGGCTACACCTTC. It codes for CASRGGTSNYGYTF.

This chain links TRBV7-2 with TRBJ1-2, with D perhaps matching TRBD1 (5 bases). This CDR3 has 16 amino acids. Germline CDR1 and CDR2: SGHTA and FQGNSA. V lost 6 bases and J 0 bases, leaving 17 bases between the germline ends. CDR3 region: CASRQYLDSSNYGYTF. DNA for the CDR3: TGTGCCAGCAGACAATACCTAGACAGTTCTAACTATGGCTACACCTTC.

This sequence joins TRBV5-4 and TRBJ1-1; 7 bases line up with TRBD1. Trimming cost V 6 bases and J 5 bases; bases outside gene matches: 13. The CDR3 spans 15 residues. The V gene's germline CDR1 is SGHNT and CDR2 YYREEE (reference sequence). CDR3 nucleotide sequence: TGTGCCAGCACCCCCTTTAAAGGGGGCCGAACTGAAGCTTTCTTT. Its protein product is CASTPFKGGRTEAFF.

This chain links TRBV18 with TRBJ2-7, with TRBD1 identical over 9 bases. J lost 3 bases, V lost 3 bases, and 6 bases had no gene match. The germline gives CDR1 KGHSH, CDR2 LQKENI. This CDR3 comprises 15 residues. The CDR3 DNA follows: TGTGCCAGCTCACCCGACAGGGGGGCTTACTACGAGCAGTACTTC. It is translated as CASSPDRGAYYEQYF.

The V and J genes are TRBV11-1 and TRBJ2-3, with 7 positions matching TRBD2. V lost 6 bases to trimming and J lost 3 bases; unmatched junction nucleotides: 9. Germline V gene sequence: CDR1 SGHAT, CDR2 FQDESV (reference sequence). This CDR3 is built from 15 residues. CDR3 bases: TGTGCCAGCAGTTTTGGGGAGGGACGTACAGATACGCAGTATTTT. It specifies CASSFGEGRTDTQYF.

The chain recombines TRBV7-2 with TRBJ1-5; perhaps TRBD1 as D (5 bases). CDR1 and CDR2 (germline): SGHTA, FQGNSA. The CDR3 length is 16 residues. Trimming cost V 1 base and J 7 bases, with 17 bases left between them. The CDR3 DNA reads TGTGCCAGCAGCTTAGTGGGAGGGGCGCTTGGGCAGCCCCAGCATTTT. This gives the protein CASSLVGGALGQPQHF.

V gene TRBV7-6 combines with J gene TRBJ1-1; D is possibly TRBD1 (5 bases). Trimming removed 4 bases from V and 0 bases from J, with 12 bases in between. CDR3 size: 15 residues. From germline, CDR1 is SGHVS and CDR2 FNYEAQ. CDR3: CASSSPGGLNTEAFF. CDR3 sequence (DNA): TGTGCCAGCAGCTCCCCGGGGGGATTGAACACTGAAGCTTTCTTT. Complete variable domain (other parts from reference TRBV7-6 and TRBJ1-1): GAGVSQSPRYKVTKRGQDVALRCDPISGHVSLYWYRQALGQGPEFLTYFNYEAQQDKSGLPNDRFSAERPEGSISTLTIQRTEQRDSAMYRCASSSPGGLNTEAFFGQGTRLTVV.

In its sample, this clone was seen once. V and J are TRBV6-1 and TRBJ1-2, with 9 nucleotides matching TRBD1. The CDR3 loop spans 20 amino acids. Germline CDR1 is MNHNS and CDR2 is SASEGT. J gave up 6 bases and V 0 bases, and 20 bases lay outside the gene matches. The CDR3 protein is CASSEASQGAHVLVRNGYTF. In nucleotides, the CDR3 is TGTGCCAGCAGTGAAGCTTCACAGGGGGCGCACGTTTTGGTCCGGAATGGCTACACCTTC.

This clone was seen a single time. V gene TRBV19 combines with J gene TRBJ2-3, with D possibly being TRBD2 (5 bases). Trimming stripped 5 bases from V and 1 base from J, with 13 bases between. This CDR3 has 15 amino acids. The V gene's germline CDR1 is LNHDA and CDR2 SQIVND (reference sequence). In DNA form, the CDR3 reads TGTGCCAGTAGTGCCCCCCCCGGGGGCACAGATACGCAGTATTTT. Amino acids: CASSAPPGGTDTQYF.

The V call is TRBV11-3, the J call TRBJ2-1; possibly TRBD1 for D (6 bases). Germline CDR1 reads SGHNT; CDR2 reads YENEEA. There are 18 residues in the CDR3. Trimming took 0 bases from V and 4 from J, leaving 19 bases between them. The CDR3 protein is CASSLEGGWGSSYNEQFF. Here the CDR3 DNA reads TGTGCCAGCAGCTTAGAAGGGGGTTGGGGAAGTTCGTACAATGAGCAGTTCTTC.

This clone was recorded a few times. The chain couples TRBV7-8 to TRBJ1-5; tentatively, D is TRBD1 (5 bases). Trimming removed 6 bases from V and 6 bases from J, with 18 bases in between. CDR3 length: 15 residues. The germline CDR1 and CDR2 sequences are SGHVS and FQNEAQ. This chain's CDR3 is CASRSGGSGGQPQHF. The DNA of the CDR3 is TGTGCCAGCAGATCGGGAGGTAGCGGGGGTCAGCCCCAGCATTTT.

CDR3 nucleotides: TGCGCCAGCAGTTTCCCCGGCACAGATACGCAGTATTTT. This codes for CASSFPGTDTQYF. The chain carries TRBV10-1 and TRBJ2-3; D is ambiguous. Trimming pared 5 bases from V and 1 base from J, leaving 7 bases between. The germline CDR1 and CDR2 sequences are WNHNN and SYGVQD (reference sequence). The CDR3 has 13 amino acids.

The chain couples TRBV12-5 to TRBJ2-5; no reliable D call. V was shortened by 0 bases and J by 5 bases, with 7 bases between the two germline ends. Germline CDR1 and CDR2: LGHNT and FRNRAP. CDR3 length equals 13 residues. This chain's CDR3 is CASGLVLMETQYF. DNA of the CDR3: TGTGCTAGTGGTTTGGTACTTATGGAGACCCAGTACTTC.